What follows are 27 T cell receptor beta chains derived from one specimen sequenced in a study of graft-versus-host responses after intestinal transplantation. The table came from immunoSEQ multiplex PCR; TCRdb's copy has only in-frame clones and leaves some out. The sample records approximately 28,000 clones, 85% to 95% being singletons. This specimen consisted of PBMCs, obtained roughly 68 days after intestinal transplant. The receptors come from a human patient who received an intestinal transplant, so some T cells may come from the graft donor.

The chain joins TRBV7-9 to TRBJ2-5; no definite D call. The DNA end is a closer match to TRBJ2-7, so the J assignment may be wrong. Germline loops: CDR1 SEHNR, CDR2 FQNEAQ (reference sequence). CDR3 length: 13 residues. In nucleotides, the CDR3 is TGTGCCAGCACTGCGACCGACTCCTACGAGCAGTACTTC. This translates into CASTATDSYEQYF.

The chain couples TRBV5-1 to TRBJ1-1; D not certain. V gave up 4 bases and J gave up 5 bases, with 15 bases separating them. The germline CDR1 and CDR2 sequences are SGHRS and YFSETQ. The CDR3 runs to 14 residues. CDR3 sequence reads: CASSPLDDGTEAFF. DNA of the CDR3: TGCGCCAGCAGCCCGCTTGACGACGGAACTGAAGCTTTCTTT.

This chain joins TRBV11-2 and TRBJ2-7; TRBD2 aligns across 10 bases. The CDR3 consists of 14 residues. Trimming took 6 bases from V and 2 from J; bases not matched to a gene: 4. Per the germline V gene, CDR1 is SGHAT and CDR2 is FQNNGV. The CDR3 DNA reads TGTGCCAGCAGATACACTAGCGGGGCCTACGAGCAGTACTTC. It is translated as CASRYTSGAYEQYF.

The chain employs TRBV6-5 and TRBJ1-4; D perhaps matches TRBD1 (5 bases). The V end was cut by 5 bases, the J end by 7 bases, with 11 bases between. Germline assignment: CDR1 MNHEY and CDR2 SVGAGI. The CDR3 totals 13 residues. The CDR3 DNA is TGTGCCAGCAGTACGTTGGGGGGTGAAAAACTGTTTTTT. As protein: CASSTLGGEKLFF.

CDR3 DNA: TGTGCCAGCAGCTTGGCCGGGACAGGAAACACTGAAGCTTTCTTT. Encoded protein: CASSLAGTGNTEAFF. The rearrangement uses TRBV7-9 and TRBJ1-1, with 8 bases aligning to TRBD1. CDR1 SEHNR and CDR2 FQNEAQ come from the germline V gene (reference sequence). The CDR3 has 15 residues. The junction had 5 bases not matched to a gene; V was cut back by 3 bases and J by 2 bases. Full variable domain (rest looked up from reference TRBV7-9 and TRBJ1-1): DTGVSQNPRHKITKRGQNVTFRCDPISEHNRLYWYRQTLGQGPEFLTYFQNEAQLEKSRLLSDRFSAERPKGSFSTLEIQRTEQGDSAMYLCASSLAGTGNTEAFFGQGTRLTVV.

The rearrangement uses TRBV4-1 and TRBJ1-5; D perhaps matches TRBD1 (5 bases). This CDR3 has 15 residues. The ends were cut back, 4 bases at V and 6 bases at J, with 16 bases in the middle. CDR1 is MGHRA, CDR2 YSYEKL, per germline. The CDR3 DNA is TGCGCCAGCAGCCCCCAGCAGGGACGGGGTCAGCCCCAGCATTTT. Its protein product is CASSPQQGRGQPQHF.

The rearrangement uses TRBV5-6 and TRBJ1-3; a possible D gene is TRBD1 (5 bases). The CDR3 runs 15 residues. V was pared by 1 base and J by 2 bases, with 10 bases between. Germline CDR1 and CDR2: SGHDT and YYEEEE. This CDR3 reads CASSLLRGTGNTIYF. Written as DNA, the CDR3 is TGTGCCAGCAGCTTGTTAAGGGGCACTGGAAACACCATATATTTT.

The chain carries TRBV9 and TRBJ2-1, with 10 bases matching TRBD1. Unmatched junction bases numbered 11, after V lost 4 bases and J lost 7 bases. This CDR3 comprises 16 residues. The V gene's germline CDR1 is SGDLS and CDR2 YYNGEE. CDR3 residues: CASSLTGTGVPNEQFF. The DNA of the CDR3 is TGTGCCAGCAGCTTAACCGGGACAGGGGTGCCGAATGAGCAGTTCTTC.

The CDR3 here is CASNGPRTSGQETQYF. Here the CDR3 DNA reads TGTGCCAGCAACGGTCCCAGGACTAGCGGCCAAGAGACCCAGTACTTC. The rearrangement uses TRBV2 and TRBJ2-5; TRBD2 matches 10 bases. Germline V gene sequence: CDR1 SNHLY, CDR2 FYNNEI. V lost 7 bases to trimming and J lost 1 base; unmatched junction nucleotides: 9. CDR3 length: 16 amino acids. Combining the CDR3 with reference TRBV2 and TRBJ2-5 gives the whole variable domain EPEVTQTPSHQVTQMGQEVILRCVPISNHLYFYWYRQILGQKVEFLVSFYNNEISEKSEIFDDQFSVERPDGSNFTLKIRSTKLEDSAMYFCASNGPRTSGQETQYFGPGTRLLVL.

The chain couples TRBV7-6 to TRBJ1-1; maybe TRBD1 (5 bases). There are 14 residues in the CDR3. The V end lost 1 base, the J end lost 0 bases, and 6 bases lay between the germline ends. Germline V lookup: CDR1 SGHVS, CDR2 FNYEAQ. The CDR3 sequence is CASSLEGVNTEAFF. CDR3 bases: TGTGCCAGCAGCTTAGAAGGGGTGAACACTGAAGCTTTCTTT.

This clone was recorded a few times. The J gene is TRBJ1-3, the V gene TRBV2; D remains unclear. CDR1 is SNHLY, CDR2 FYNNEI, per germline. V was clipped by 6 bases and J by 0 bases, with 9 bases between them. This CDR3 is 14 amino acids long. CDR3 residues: CASRDGVSGNTIYF. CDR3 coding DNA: TGTGCCAGCAGGGACGGAGTCTCTGGAAACACCATATATTTT.

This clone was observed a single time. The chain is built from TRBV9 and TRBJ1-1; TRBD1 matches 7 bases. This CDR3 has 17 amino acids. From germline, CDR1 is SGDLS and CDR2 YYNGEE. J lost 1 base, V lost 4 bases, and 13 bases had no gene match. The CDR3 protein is CASSPPTGTAKNTEAFF. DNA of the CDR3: TGTGCCAGCAGCCCCCCGACCGGGACAGCTAAGAACACTGAAGCTTTCTTT.

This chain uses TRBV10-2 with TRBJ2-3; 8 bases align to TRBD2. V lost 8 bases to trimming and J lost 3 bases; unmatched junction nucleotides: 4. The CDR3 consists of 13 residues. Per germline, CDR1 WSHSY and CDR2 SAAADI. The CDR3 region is CASGGLVTDTQYF. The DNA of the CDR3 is TGCGCCAGCGGGGGACTAGTTACAGATACGCAGTATTTT.

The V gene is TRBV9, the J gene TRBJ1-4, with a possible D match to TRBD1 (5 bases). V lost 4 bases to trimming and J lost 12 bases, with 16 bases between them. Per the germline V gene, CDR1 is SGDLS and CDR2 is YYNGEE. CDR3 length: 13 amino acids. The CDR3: CASSPPGMGELFF. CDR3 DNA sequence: TGTGCCAGCAGCCCCCCAGGGATGGGGGAACTGTTTTTT.

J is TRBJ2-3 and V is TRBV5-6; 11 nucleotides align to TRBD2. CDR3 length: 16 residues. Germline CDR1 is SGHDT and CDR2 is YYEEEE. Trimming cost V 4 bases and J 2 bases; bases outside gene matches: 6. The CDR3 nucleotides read TGTGCCAGCAGCGTGACTAGCGGGGCAAACACAGATACGCAGTATTTT. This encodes CASSVTSGANTDTQYF.

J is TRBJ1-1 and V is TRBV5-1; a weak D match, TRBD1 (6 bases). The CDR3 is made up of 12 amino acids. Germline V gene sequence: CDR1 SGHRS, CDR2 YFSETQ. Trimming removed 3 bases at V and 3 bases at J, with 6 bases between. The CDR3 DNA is TGCGCCAGCAGCTACAGGGACACTGAAGCTTTCTTT. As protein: CASSYRDTEAFF.

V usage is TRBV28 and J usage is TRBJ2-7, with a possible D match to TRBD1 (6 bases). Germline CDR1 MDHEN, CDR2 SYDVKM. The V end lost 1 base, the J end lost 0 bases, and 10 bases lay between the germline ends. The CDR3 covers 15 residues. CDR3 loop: CASSLFRGLSYEQYF. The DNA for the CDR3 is TGTGCCAGCAGTTTATTCAGGGGTCTCTCCTACGAGCAGTACTTC.

CDR3 in DNA: TGTGCCAGTAGTATAGGGGACAGGCTGAACACTGAAGCTTTCTTT. Protein: CASSIGDRLNTEAFF. The J gene is TRBJ1-1, the V gene TRBV19, with 8 bases identical to TRBD1. J was trimmed by 0 bases and V by 1 base; bases with no gene match: 1. Germline V CDR1 and CDR2: LNHDA, SQIVND (reference sequence). This CDR3 is built from 15 residues.

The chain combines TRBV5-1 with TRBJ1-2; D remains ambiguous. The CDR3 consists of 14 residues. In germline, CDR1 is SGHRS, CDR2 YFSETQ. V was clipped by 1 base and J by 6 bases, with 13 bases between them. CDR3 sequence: CASSLCAPANGYTF. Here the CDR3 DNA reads TGCGCCAGCAGCTTGTGTGCCCCGGCCAATGGCTACACCTTC.

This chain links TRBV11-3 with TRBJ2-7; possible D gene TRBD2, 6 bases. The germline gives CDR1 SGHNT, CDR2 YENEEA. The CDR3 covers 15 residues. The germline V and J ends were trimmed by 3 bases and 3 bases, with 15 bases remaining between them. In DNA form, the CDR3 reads TGTGCCAGCAGCTTTCGGGGGTTCGGGGGCTACGAGCAGTACTTC. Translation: CASSFRGFGGYEQYF.

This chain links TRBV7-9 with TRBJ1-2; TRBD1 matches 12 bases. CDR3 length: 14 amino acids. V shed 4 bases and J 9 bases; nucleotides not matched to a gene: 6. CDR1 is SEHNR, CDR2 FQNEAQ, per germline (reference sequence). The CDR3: CASSSGTGGASYTF. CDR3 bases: TGTGCCAGCAGCTCCGGGACAGGGGGCGCGAGCTACACCTTC.

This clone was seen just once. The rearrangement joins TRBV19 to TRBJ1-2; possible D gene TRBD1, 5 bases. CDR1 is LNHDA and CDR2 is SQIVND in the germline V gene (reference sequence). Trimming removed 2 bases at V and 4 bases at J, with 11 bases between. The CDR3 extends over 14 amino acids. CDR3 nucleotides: TGTGCCAGTAGTATAATAGGGGTTGGCTATGGCTACACCTTC. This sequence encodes CASSIIGVGYGYTF.

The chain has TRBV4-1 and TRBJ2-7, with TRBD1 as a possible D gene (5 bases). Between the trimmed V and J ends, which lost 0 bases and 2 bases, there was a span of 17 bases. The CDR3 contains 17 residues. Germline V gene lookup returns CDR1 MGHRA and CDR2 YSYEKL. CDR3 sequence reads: CASSQDQGKTETYEQYF. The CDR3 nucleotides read TGCGCCAGCAGCCAAGACCAGGGAAAGACGGAAACCTACGAGCAGTACTTC.

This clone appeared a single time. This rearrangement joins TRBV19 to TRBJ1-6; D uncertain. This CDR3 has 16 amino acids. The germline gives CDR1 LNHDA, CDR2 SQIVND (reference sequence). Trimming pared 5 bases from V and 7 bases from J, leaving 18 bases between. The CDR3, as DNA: TGTGCCAGTAGTTCTCCGTGGGAGGGTGGCAATTCACCCCTCCACTTT. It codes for CASSSPWEGGNSPLHF.

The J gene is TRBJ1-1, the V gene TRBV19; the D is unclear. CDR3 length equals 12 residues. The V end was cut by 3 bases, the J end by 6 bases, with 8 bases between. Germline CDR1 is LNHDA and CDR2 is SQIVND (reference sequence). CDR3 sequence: CASSMGGPEAFF. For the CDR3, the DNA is TGTGCCAGTAGTATGGGAGGGCCTGAAGCTTTCTTT.

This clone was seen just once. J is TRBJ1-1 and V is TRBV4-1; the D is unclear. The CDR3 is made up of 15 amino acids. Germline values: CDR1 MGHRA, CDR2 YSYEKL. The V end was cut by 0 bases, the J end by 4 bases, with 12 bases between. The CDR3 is CASSQDRGGLTEAFF. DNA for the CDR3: TGCGCCAGCAGCCAAGACCGTGGAGGCCTCACTGAAGCTTTCTTT.

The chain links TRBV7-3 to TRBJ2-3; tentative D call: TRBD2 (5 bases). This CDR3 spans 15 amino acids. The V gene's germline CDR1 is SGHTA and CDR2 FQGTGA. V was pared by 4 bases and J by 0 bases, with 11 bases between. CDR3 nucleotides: TGTGCCAGCAGCTCGAGCGGCGCTAGCACAGATACGCAGTATTTT. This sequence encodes CASSSSGASTDTQYF.